Below, one TCR beta chain is given with its context. As originally analysed: Nucleated cell number was recorded as an estimate derived from reference gene primer amplification. Using immunoSEQ multiplex PCR, the repertoire was profiled, and TCRdb retains in-frame clones only, with some absent. The DNA gave D and trimming, while V, J and clone size come from that table. The table has around 250,000 clones, around four fifths seen once. The data originate from a study of blood T cell repertoires in COVID-19. At the level of the study: Spain, Italy and the United States supplied samples that represented acute and convalescent COVID-19. T cells, B-cell-depleted T cells, or PBMCs supplied cDNA or gDNA.

Trimming took off 5 bases at V and 0 bases at J, with 8 bases between the two ends. Germline CDR1 SGHAT, CDR2 FQNNGV. The CDR3 extends over 15 amino acids. This receptor was obtained from a middle-aged man with active or convalescent COVID-19. Material for sequencing was peripheral blood. This chain joins TRBV11-2 and TRBJ1-6; D is uncertain. CDR3 nucleotide sequence: TGTGCCAGCAGCCGTAGTAGCTCCTATAATTCACCCCTCCACTTT. The encoded protein is CASSRSSSYNSPLHF.